The clone carrying this T cell receptor beta chain was counted between two and nine times. Its antigen remains unknown. Unique molecular identifiers were affixed to single, distinct cDNA molecules. Via MiXCR, TCRdb re-called the 5' RACE reads, giving one row per CDR3 protein. The sample yields some 89,000 distinct CDR3 sequences, about 11% seen once. This CDR3 has 14 residues. V was pared by 4 bases and J by 8 bases, with 7 bases of the junction left unmatched. Looked up from germline, CDR1 is LGHNA and CDR2 is YNFKEQ. These data originate in a study of early T cells in non-severe SARS-CoV-2 infection. Study summary: RNA in bulk from unsorted whole blood was sequenced, and chains were unpaired.

Whole-study findings and limits: VDJdb matches were skewed toward anti-spike CD8 T cell responses.

The sequences come from whole blood, collected at baseline. This sequence joins TRBV4-2 and TRBJ1-2, with 10 nucleotides matching TRBD1. This TCR was sampled from an adult who was a healthcare worker with PCR-confirmed SARS-CoV-2 infection or an uninfected control (not recorded which). The CDR3 DNA follows: TGTGCCAGCAGCCTAGCCGGGACAGGGGAGGGCTACACCTTC. Residues: CASSLAGTGEGYTF.